Shown below are 12 T cell receptor beta chains from a single sample sequenced in a study of cytomegalovirus exposure and HLA in healthy donors. PCR primers comprised 60 Vbeta and 13 Jbeta primers. Sequencing used immunoSEQ multiplex PCR; TCRdb keeps in-frame clones, though not all of them. The sample shows about 90,000 clones, less than 75% of them seen only once. The sample consisted of PBMCs. These receptor sequences come from a woman in her 30s in good health and CMV-seropositive.

The chain uses TRBV19 and TRBJ1-5; maybe TRBD1 (5 bases). V was trimmed by 5 bases and J by 0 bases, leaving 11 bases between them. The CDR3 extends over 15 amino acids. Germline CDR1 is LNHDA and CDR2 is SQIVND (reference sequence). The CDR3 nucleotides are TGTGCCAGTAGTGTTGGACACATTAGCAATCAGCCCCAGCATTTT. Translated, it gives CASSVGHISNQPQHF.

The genes are TRBV19 and TRBJ2-7; D is perhaps TRBD2 (6 bases). In germline, CDR1 is LNHDA, CDR2 SQIVND (reference sequence). CDR3 length: 13 amino acids. The V end lost 5 bases, the J end lost 6 bases, and 14 bases lay between the germline ends. In DNA form, the CDR3 reads TGTGCCAGTAGTGGGTGGGCCGGGAGCGAGCAGTACTTC. Protein: CASSGWAGSEQYF.

This clone was seen a single time. The chain uses TRBV10-3 and TRBJ2-1; TRBD2 might be the D (6 bases). Germline V gives CDR1 ENHRY, CDR2 SYGVKD. This CDR3 spans 12 amino acids. Trimming removed 0 bases at V and 9 bases at J, with 6 bases between. The DNA of the CDR3 is TGTGCCATCAGTGAGTCGGGGGGTGAGCAGTTCTTC. Translating it yields CAISESGGEQFF.

The rearrangement links TRBV5-4 to TRBJ1-2, with a possible D match to TRBD1 (5 bases). V gave up 6 bases and J gave up 4 bases, with 13 bases separating them. The V gene's germline CDR1 is SGHNT and CDR2 YYREEE (reference sequence). The CDR3 is 13 amino acids. The CDR3 DNA reads as TGTGCCAGCAACGAAGGGGCAGGCTATGGCTACACCTTC. Translation gives CASNEGAGYGYTF.

The chain recombines TRBV14 with TRBJ1-3; TRBD1 matches at 7 bases. Unmatched junction bases numbered 3, after V lost 2 bases and J lost 5 bases. The CDR3 is 14 residues long. Germline CDR1 and CDR2: SGHDN and FVKESK. Written as DNA, the CDR3 is TGTGCCAGCAGCCAAAGACAGGGACGAAACACCATATATTTT. Its protein is CASSQRQGRNTIYF.

The chain combines TRBV19 with TRBJ1-2; D gene unclear. Germline lookup yields CDR1 LNHDA and CDR2 SQIVND (reference sequence). The length of the CDR3 is 17 residues. V was cut by 7 bases and J by 4 bases, with 25 bases left in between. The CDR3 bases are TGTGCCAGTAACCCCCTCACCACCAGCAAAGACACCTATGGCTACACCTTC. Translating it yields CASNPLTTSKDTYGYTF.

The chain couples TRBV30 to TRBJ1-2; TRBD1 matches at 9 bases. Germline CDR1 GTSNPN, CDR2 SVGIG (reference sequence). The V and J ends lost 8 bases and 8 bases, in that order; junction bases with no gene match: 12. The CDR3 is made up of 13 amino acids. CDR3 region: CARGDRVIEGYTF. The CDR3 coding sequence is TGTGCCAGGGGGGACAGGGTGATTGAGGGCTACACCTTC.

This clone was observed a handful of times. The gene calls are TRBV7-9 and TRBJ1-1; no firm D call. Germline V gives CDR1 SEHNR, CDR2 FQNEAQ (reference sequence). Trimming left V 1 base short and J 5 bases short, with 11 bases between. CDR3 length: 14 residues. CDR3 loop: CASSLELGGTEAFF. In DNA, the CDR3 is TGTGCCAGCAGCTTAGAGTTGGGAGGGACTGAAGCTTTCTTT.

The V gene is TRBV7-2, the J gene TRBJ1-4, with D tentatively TRBD1 (5 bases). V lost 6 bases, J lost 4 bases, and 6 bases lay in between. The CDR3 is 12 residues long. CDR1 is SGHTA, CDR2 FQGNSA, per germline. CDR3 region: CASRDNNEKLFF. The CDR3 bases are TGTGCCAGCAGGGACAATAATGAAAAACTGTTTTTT.

For the CDR3, the DNA is TGTGCCAGCAGTTGGGACGCGGGATGGGGCTACACCTTC. Its protein product is CASSWDAGWGYTF. The chain is built from TRBV6-1 and TRBJ1-2; TRBD1 might be the D (5 bases). CDR3 length: 13 amino acids. Per germline, CDR1 MNHNS and CDR2 SASEGT. Trimming removed 5 bases from V and 8 bases from J, with 15 bases in between.

V and J are TRBV19 and TRBJ2-7; 7 bases are shared with TRBD1. Germline CDR1 LNHDA, CDR2 SQIVND (reference sequence). Trimming removed 4 bases from V and 3 bases from J; junction bases left unmatched: 6. This CDR3 has 14 residues. The CDR3 loop reads CASSRGQIFYEQYF. For the CDR3, the DNA is TGTGCCAGTAGTAGGGGACAGATCTTCTACGAGCAGTACTTC.

The rearrangement joins TRBV7-3 to TRBJ1-6, with a possible D match to TRBD1 (6 bases). The V end lost 5 bases, the J end lost 9 bases, and 14 bases lay between the germline ends. In germline, CDR1 is SGHTA, CDR2 FQGTGA. This CDR3 has 14 residues. CDR3 sequence: CASSEQGSTSPLHF. The CDR3 nucleotides are TGTGCCAGCAGCGAACAGGGTTCGACTTCACCCCTCCACTTT.